A single sample gave rise to the 31 T cell receptor beta chains below, sequenced in a study of blood T cell repertoires in COVID-19 (dated by TCRdb to 2020 to 2022). The library was built by means of the immunoSEQ multiplex PCR assay. Imported from immuneACCESS, the table was reduced by TCRdb to in-frame sequences with V and J called. These copies leave out some clones; in studies compared against another copy, an unresolved V gene accounts for under half, and the cause of the remainder is not known. The sample contains 90,000 to 100,000 clones, roughly 72% of them found a single time. The ten largest account for approximately 25% of the sample. The sequenced sample consisted of peripheral blood. The source is a woman aged 60-70 years in a cohort sampled during active or convalescent COVID-19.

This sequence joins TRBV3-1 (or the pseudogene TRBV3-2) and TRBJ2-5, with D tentatively TRBD1 (5 bases). Germline CDR1 LGHDT, CDR2 YNNKEL (reference sequence). V dropped 3 bases and J dropped 5 bases, with 13 bases sitting between them. This CDR3 region has 14 residues. The CDR3 DNA sequence: TGTGCCAGCAGCCATCGAGCAGGGCCGGAGACCCAGTACTTC. Its translation: CASSHRAGPETQYF.

V is TRBV18 and J is TRBJ2-2, with 8 bases aligning to TRBD1. The CDR3 length is 18 residues. V was clipped by 2 bases and J by 1 base; unmatched bases: 9. Germline CDR1 reads KGHSH; CDR2 reads LQKENI. The CDR3 reads CASSPWYQGAMNTGELFF. For the CDR3, the DNA is TGTGCCAGCTCACCATGGTACCAGGGGGCAATGAACACCGGGGAGCTGTTTTTT.

DNA of the CDR3: TGTGCCAGTAGTACCGAGACAGGGATTGGCTACACCTTC. Amino acids: CASSTETGIGYTF. The V call is TRBV19, the J call TRBJ1-2; 7 positions agree with TRBD1. V dropped 4 bases and J dropped 7; count of bases not matched to a gene: 6. Looked up from germline, CDR1 is LNHDA and CDR2 is SQIVND (reference sequence). The CDR3 has 13 residues.

The chain carries TRBV6-2 or TRBV6-3 and TRBJ2-1; D might be TRBD1 (5 bases). CDR1 is MNHEY, CDR2 SVGEGT, per germline. The V gene lost 5 bases and the J gene lost 6 bases, with 8 bases spanning the gap. The CDR3 length is 12 residues. As DNA, the CDR3 is TGTGCCAGCAGTCAACAGGTCAATGAGCAGTTCTTC. Protein product: CASSQQVNEQFF.

The chain links TRBV19 to TRBJ2-1, with TRBD1 matching over 8 bases. There are 15 residues in the CDR3. The germline V gene encodes CDR1 LNHDA and CDR2 SQIVND (reference sequence). V gave up 5 bases and J gave up 6 bases; unmatched junction bases: 9. The CDR3 DNA reads TGTGCCAGTAGTTCGACAGGGGTTGTCCTCAATGAGCAGTTCTTC. It translates to CASSSTGVVLNEQFF.

V gene TRBV6-6 combines with J gene TRBJ1-4; 9 bases agree with TRBD1. CDR3 size: 16 residues. Germline V gene data show CDR1 as MNHNY and CDR2 as SVGAGI (reference sequence). The V and J ends lost 2 bases and 5 bases, in that order; junction bases with no gene match: 6. CDR3 in amino acids: CASSYGPGQGNEKLFF. For the CDR3, the DNA is TGTGCCAGCAGTTACGGACCGGGACAGGGAAATGAAAAACTGTTTTTT.

The chain employs TRBV29-1 and TRBJ1-1; 8 nucleotides line up with TRBD1. Germline V gene lookup returns CDR1 SQVTM and CDR2 ANQGSEA. The CDR3 consists of 16 residues. The J segment lost 0 bases and the V segment lost 3 bases, leaving 9 bases of the junction unmatched. The CDR3 region is CSVDWRTGTMNTEAFF. DNA for the CDR3: TGCAGCGTTGACTGGCGGACAGGGACCATGAACACTGAAGCTTTCTTT.

V gene TRBV6-6 combines with J gene TRBJ1-2; tentatively, D is TRBD1 (6 bases). The CDR3 has 14 amino acids. Trimming removed 5 bases from V and 8 bases from J, with 18 bases in between. Looked up from germline, CDR1 is MNHNY and CDR2 is SVGAGI (reference sequence). CDR3 region: CASSTTSTGNGYTF. CDR3 in DNA: TGTGCCAGCAGTACCACTTCCACAGGGAACGGCTACACCTTC.

V is TRBV20-1 and J is TRBJ1-2; D is ambiguous. The CDR3 is 11 residues long. Germline values: CDR1 DFQATT, CDR2 SNEGSKA (reference sequence). V was cut by 3 bases and J by 6 bases, with 8 bases left in between. The chain's CDR3 is CSASLGDGYTF. CDR3 nucleotides: TGCAGTGCTAGCTTAGGAGATGGCTACACCTTC.

J is TRBJ1-2 and V is TRBV4-1, with 7 nucleotides matching TRBD1. The CDR3 is made up of 16 amino acids. V shed 0 bases, J shed 3 bases, and the junction held 7 bases outside the gene matches. CDR1 is MGHRA, CDR2 YSYEKL, per germline. The CDR3: CASSQEWNDRDYGYTF. In DNA, the CDR3 is TGCGCCAGCAGCCAAGAATGGAATGACAGGGACTATGGCTACACCTTC.

The chain links TRBV10-3 to TRBJ2-1, with TRBD1 matching over 8 bases. Germline V lookup: CDR1 ENHRY, CDR2 SYGVKD. V was clipped by 4 bases and J by 4 bases; unmatched bases: 9. CDR3 length: 16 residues. CDR3 loop: CAISAGTGRLYNEQFF. Written as DNA, the CDR3 is TGTGCCATCAGTGCTGGGACAGGTCGACTGTACAATGAGCAGTTCTTC.

V gene TRBV9 combines with J gene TRBJ2-5, with a tentative D call TRBD2 (6 bases). Trimming left V 0 bases short and J 7 bases short, with 16 bases between. The CDR3 totals 15 residues. Per germline, CDR1 SGDLS and CDR2 YYNGEE. CDR3 protein: CASSVALWRGGTQYF. The CDR3 nucleotides read TGTGCCAGCAGCGTAGCCTTGTGGCGGGGCGGGACCCAGTACTTC.

The DNA for the CDR3 is TGTGCCAGCAGCCCACGACTAGCGGGGGGGCCTGATACGCAGTATTTT. Its protein is CASSPRLAGGPDTQYF. The chain has TRBV7-2 and TRBJ2-3; 14 bases agree with TRBD2. The CDR3 covers 16 residues. Trimming cost V 5 bases and J 6 bases; bases outside gene matches: 7. Per the germline V gene, CDR1 is SGHTA and CDR2 is FQGNSA.

This chain joins TRBV9 and TRBJ2-1; 10 positions match TRBD2. Trimming cost V 2 bases and J 5 bases; bases outside gene matches: 4. The CDR3 length is 15 residues. Germline V lookup: CDR1 SGDLS, CDR2 YYNGEE. CDR3 protein: CASSVSGGSHNEQFF. CDR3 sequence (DNA): TGTGCCAGCAGCGTTAGCGGGGGGTCTCACAATGAGCAGTTCTTC.

This clone was counted between two and nine times. The rearrangement links TRBV7-9 to TRBJ1-1; D gene ambiguous. Trimming took 5 bases from V and 7 from J, leaving 14 bases between them. Germline V gene lookup returns CDR1 SEHNR and CDR2 FQNEAQ (reference sequence). The CDR3 spans 13 residues. The CDR3 loop is CASSPRASSEAFF. The DNA of the CDR3 is TGTGCCAGCAGCCCCCGGGCTAGCAGTGAAGCTTTCTTT. The whole variable domain, remainder taken from reference TRBV7-9 and TRBJ1-1, is DTGVSQNPRHKITKRGQNVTFRCDPISEHNRLYWYRQTLGQGPEFLTYFQNEAQLEKSRLLSDRFSAERPKGSFSTLEIQRTEQGDSAMYLCASSPRASSEAFFGQGTRLTVV.

The V call is TRBV5-1, the J call TRBJ2-7, with 12 bases fitting TRBD1. The V and J ends lost 4 bases and 7 bases, in that order; junction bases with no gene match: 6. Germline V CDR1 and CDR2: SGHRS, YFSETQ. The CDR3 loop spans 14 amino acids. The CDR3 coding sequence is TGCGCCAGCAGCGCGAGGGACAGGGGGCTGGAGCAGTACTTC. This codes for CASSARDRGLEQYF.

The chain carries TRBV19 and TRBJ2-1; TRBD2 might be the D (7 bases). Trimming left V 3 bases short and J 9 bases short, with 24 bases between. CDR1 is LNHDA, CDR2 SQIVND, per germline (reference sequence). CDR3 length: 17 amino acids. CDR3 in amino acids: CASSMGSGNPGGIEQFF. CDR3 DNA: TGTGCCAGTAGTATGGGTAGCGGCAACCCGGGGGGCATTGAGCAGTTCTTC.

This chain connects TRBV2 to TRBJ2-7, with TRBD1 identical over 11 bases. The junction had 6 bases not matched to a gene; V was cut back by 7 bases and J by 7 bases. The CDR3 spans 13 residues. The V gene's germline CDR1 is SNHLY and CDR2 FYNNEI. DNA of the CDR3: TGTGCCAGCAATCGGGACAGGGGGATTGAGCAGTACTTC. Amino acid sequence: CASNRDRGIEQYF.

The rearrangement links TRBV27 to TRBJ1-6; D unresolved. V was cut by 2 bases and J by 10 bases, with 6 bases left in between. The CDR3 has 12 amino acids. The germline V gene encodes CDR1 MNHEY and CDR2 SMNVEV (reference sequence). The CDR3 DNA reads TGTGCCAGCAGTTTAACCCGGTCACCCCTCCACTTT. Protein sequence: CASSLTRSPLHF.

Written as DNA, the CDR3 is TGTGCCAGCAGTTCAGGTCAGGGTTATCTCTCCTACGAGCAGTACTTC. Its protein is CASSSGQGYLSYEQYF. The genes are TRBV7-9 and TRBJ2-7; possible D gene TRBD1, 5 bases. The CDR3 extends over 16 amino acids. Germline V lookup: CDR1 SEHNR, CDR2 FQNEAQ (reference sequence). Deletions cut 6 bases from V and 0 bases from J, with 18 bases between.

This clone was detected once. This CDR3 is CASSVSFGEQFF. The CDR3 nucleotides are TGTGCCAGCAGCGTTAGTTTCGGTGAGCAGTTCTTC. The chain is built from TRBV7-2 and TRBJ2-1, with D hard to call. CDR3 length equals 12 residues. Germline V CDR1 and CDR2: SGHTA, FQGNSA. V was cut by 5 bases and J by 9 bases, with 11 bases left in between.

This clone was seen more than once but under ten times. The chain employs TRBV7-2 and TRBJ2-3; TRBD2 is a possible D gene (5 bases). The V and J ends lost 3 bases and 7 bases respectively, with 11 bases between them. Germline-derived CDR1 and CDR2 are SGHTA and FQGNSA. The CDR3 consists of 13 residues. CDR3 region: CASSLTNRHTQYF. The CDR3 nucleotides read TGTGCCAGCAGCTTGACTAATAGACATACGCAGTATTTT.

The chain couples TRBV29-1 to TRBJ1-3; D perhaps matches TRBD1 (5 bases). CDR1 and CDR2 (germline): SQVTM, ANQGSEA. Trimming stripped 7 bases from V and 4 bases from J, with 14 bases between. This CDR3 is built from 13 residues. The CDR3 reads CSGTPGVGNTIYF. DNA of the CDR3: TGCAGCGGCACACCGGGGGTCGGAAACACCATATATTTT.

This clone came up a few times. This chain links TRBV9 with TRBJ2-1; 9 nucleotides align to TRBD2. The CDR3 runs to 15 residues. Germline V gene sequence: CDR1 SGDLS, CDR2 YYNGEE. The V gene end was trimmed by 3 bases and the J gene end by 0 bases; junction bases not matched to a gene: 1. The CDR3 protein is CASSASGDSYNEQFF. CDR3 in DNA: TGTGCCAGCAGCGCTAGCGGGGACTCCTACAATGAGCAGTTCTTC. The full variable domain, its missing parts supplied by reference TRBV9 and TRBJ2-1, is DSGVTQTPKHLITATGQRVTLRCSPRSGDLSVYWYQQSLDQGLQFLIQYYNGEERAKGNILERFSAQQFPDLHSELNLSSLELGDSALYFCASSASGDSYNEQFFGPGTRLTVL.

The sample holds one count of this clone. The rearrangement joins TRBV5-1 to TRBJ1-1; the match to TRBD1 covers 7 bases. The V segment lost 3 bases and the J segment 0 bases; nucleotides outside the gene matches: 8. The germline V gene encodes CDR1 SGHRS and CDR2 YFSETQ. The CDR3 is 16 amino acids. The CDR3 sequence is CASSSPGQIMNTEAFF. DNA for the CDR3: TGCGCCAGCAGCTCCCCGGGACAGATAATGAACACTGAAGCTTTCTTT.

V usage is TRBV7-9 and J usage is TRBJ1-1; a possible D gene is TRBD1 (5 bases). This CDR3 has 15 amino acids. Germline V gene sequence: CDR1 SEHNR, CDR2 FQNEAQ (reference sequence). V was pared by 3 bases and J by 4 bases, with 15 bases between. In DNA, the CDR3 is TGTGCCAGCAGCTTTGCGGCAGGGAGGATCACTGAAGCTTTCTTT. Its translation: CASSFAAGRITEAFF.

This clone was counted only a few times. The chain uses TRBV5-4 and TRBJ2-7; D gene ambiguous. In germline, CDR1 is SGHNT, CDR2 YYREEE (reference sequence). With 1 base removed from V and 3 bases from J, the gap between germline ends came to 8 bases. The CDR3 runs 13 residues. The CDR3 sequence: CASSLPGRYEQYF. The DNA of the CDR3 is TGTGCCAGCAGCTTGCCAGGTCGCTACGAGCAGTACTTC. Combining the CDR3 with reference TRBV5-4 and TRBJ2-7 gives the whole variable domain ETGVTQSPTHLIKTRGQQVTLRCSSQSGHNTVSWYQQALGQGPQFIFQYYREEENGRGNFPPRFSGLQFPNYSSELNVNALELDDSALYLCASSLPGRYEQYFGPGTRLTVT.

The rearrangement joins TRBV2 to TRBJ2-3; D might be TRBD1 (6 bases). Germline V gene data show CDR1 as SNHLY and CDR2 as FYNNEI. This CDR3 is built from 13 residues. Trimming cost V 7 bases and J 1 base, with 9 bases left between them. In DNA form, the CDR3 reads TGTGCCAGCAAAGGGGGAGGCACAGATACGCAGTATTTT. This translates into CASKGGGTDTQYF.

The J gene is TRBJ2-1, the V gene TRBV4-1; unclear D gene. Trimming removed 1 base at V and 4 bases at J, with 23 bases between. The CDR3 is 19 residues long. CDR1 and CDR2 (germline): MGHRA, YSYEKL. The CDR3 region has the DNA TGCGCCAGCAGCCAAGTCAGGCCGAACTCCTCTCCCCCATACAATGAGCAGTTCTTC. This encodes CASSQVRPNSSPPYNEQFF.

This chain uses TRBV7-2 with TRBJ2-5; 10 bases map to TRBD2. The V segment lost 5 bases and the J segment 6 bases; nucleotides outside the gene matches: 9. The CDR3 spans 15 residues. Germline V gene sequence: CDR1 SGHTA, CDR2 FQGNSA. The CDR3 DNA follows: TGTGCCAGCAGCGTTAGCGGGGGGCCAGTAAAGACCCAGTACTTC. It yields the protein CASSVSGGPVKTQYF.

This rearrangement joins TRBV7-3 to TRBJ1-4; tentatively, D is TRBD1 (5 bases). CDR1 and CDR2 from the germline V gene are SGHTA and FQGTGA. The CDR3 has 11 amino acids. The V gene lost 5 bases and the J gene lost 8 bases, with 6 bases spanning the gap. CDR3 protein: CASSHREKLFF. The CDR3 bases are TGTGCCAGCAGCCACAGGGAAAAACTGTTTTTT.